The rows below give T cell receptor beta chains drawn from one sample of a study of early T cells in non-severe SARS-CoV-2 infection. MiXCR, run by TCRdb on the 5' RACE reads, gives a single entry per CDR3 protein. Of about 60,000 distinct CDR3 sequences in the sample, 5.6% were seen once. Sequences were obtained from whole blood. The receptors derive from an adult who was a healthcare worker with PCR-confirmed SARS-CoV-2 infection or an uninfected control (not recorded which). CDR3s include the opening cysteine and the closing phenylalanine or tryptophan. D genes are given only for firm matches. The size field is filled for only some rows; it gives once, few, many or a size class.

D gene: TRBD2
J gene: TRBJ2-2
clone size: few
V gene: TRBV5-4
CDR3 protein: CASSLRTSIGELFF
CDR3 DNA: TGTGCCAGCAGCTTACGGACTAGCATCGGGGAGCTGTTTTTT

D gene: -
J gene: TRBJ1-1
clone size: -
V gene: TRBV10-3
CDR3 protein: CAISDPRDFGAFF
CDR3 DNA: TGTGCCATCAGTGACCCAAGGGACTTTGGAGCTTTCTTT

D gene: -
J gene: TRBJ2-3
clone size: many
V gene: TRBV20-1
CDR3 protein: CSARAGTDTQYF
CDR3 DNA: TGCAGTGCTAGAGCCGGCACAGATACGCAGTATTTT

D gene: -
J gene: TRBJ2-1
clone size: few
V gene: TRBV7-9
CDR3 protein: CASSLRWGYEQFF
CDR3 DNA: TGTGCCAGCAGCTTAAGGTGGGGGTATGAGCAGTTCTTC

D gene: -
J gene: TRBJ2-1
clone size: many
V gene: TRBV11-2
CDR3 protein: CASSLDQGIYNEQFF
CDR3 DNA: TGTGCCAGCAGCTTAGATCAGGGGATATACAATGAGCAGTTCTTC

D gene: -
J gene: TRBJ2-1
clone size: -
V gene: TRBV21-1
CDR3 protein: CASTNRGLAGDLEQFF
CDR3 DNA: TGTGCCAGCACCAACCGGGGACTAGCGGGAGATCTTGAGCAGTTCTTC

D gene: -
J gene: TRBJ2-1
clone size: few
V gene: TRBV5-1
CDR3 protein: CASSTGITYNEQFF
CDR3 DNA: TGCGCCAGCAGCACGGGAATTACCTACAATGAGCAGTTCTTC

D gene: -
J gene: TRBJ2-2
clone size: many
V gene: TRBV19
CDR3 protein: CASRVGQNGELFF
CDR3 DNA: TGTGCCAGTAGAGTCGGTCAGAACGGGGAGCTGTTTTTT

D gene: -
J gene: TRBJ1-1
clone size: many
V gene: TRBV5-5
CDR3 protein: CASSFGGGGQIAAFF
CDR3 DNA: TGTGCCAGCAGCTTCGGTGGTGGGGGGCAAATTGCAGCTTTCTTT

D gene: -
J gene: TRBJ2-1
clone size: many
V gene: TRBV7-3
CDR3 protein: CASSLKSGGYNEQFF
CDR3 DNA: TGTGCCAGCAGCTTAAAGTCAGGCGGCTACAATGAGCAGTTCTTC

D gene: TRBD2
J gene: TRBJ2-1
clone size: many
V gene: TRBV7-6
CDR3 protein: CASSRGTSGSTEQFF
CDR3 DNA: TGTGCCAGCAGCCGCGGGACTAGCGGGAGCACTGAGCAGTTCTTC

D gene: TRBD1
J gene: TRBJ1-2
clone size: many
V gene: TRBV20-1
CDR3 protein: CSATQGASNYGYTF
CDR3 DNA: TGCAGTGCTACACAGGGGGCATCTAACTATGGCTACACCTTC

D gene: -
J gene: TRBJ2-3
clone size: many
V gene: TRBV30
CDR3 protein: CAWSTSGGTDTQYF
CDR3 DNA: TGTGCCTGGAGTACCTCAGGAGGCACAGATACGCAGTATTTT

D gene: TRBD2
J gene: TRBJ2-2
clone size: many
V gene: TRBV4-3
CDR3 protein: CASSRNSGGAYTGELFF
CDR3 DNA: TGCGCCAGCAGCCGAAATAGCGGGGGGGCCTACACCGGGGAGCTGTTTTTT

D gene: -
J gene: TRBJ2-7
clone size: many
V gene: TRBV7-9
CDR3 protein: CASSLSFPYEQYF
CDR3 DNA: TGTGCCAGCAGCCTGAGCTTCCCCTACGAGCAGTACTTC

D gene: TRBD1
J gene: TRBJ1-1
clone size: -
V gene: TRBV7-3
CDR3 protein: CASGQGGTEAFF
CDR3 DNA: TGTGCCAGCGGACAGGGAGGCACTGAAGCTTTCTTT

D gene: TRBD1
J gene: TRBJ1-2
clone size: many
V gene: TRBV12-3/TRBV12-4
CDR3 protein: CASSLGQGRGYTF
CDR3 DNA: TGTGCCAGCAGTTTAGGACAGGGAAGGGGCTACACCTTC

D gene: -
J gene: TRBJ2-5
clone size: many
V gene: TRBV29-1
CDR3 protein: CSVVAETQYF
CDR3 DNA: TGCAGCGTTGTAGCGGAGACCCAGTACTTC

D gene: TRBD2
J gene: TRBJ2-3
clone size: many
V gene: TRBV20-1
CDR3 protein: CSARLLAGTDTQYF
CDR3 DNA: TGCAGTGCTAGGTTGCTAGCGGGCACAGATACGCAGTATTTT

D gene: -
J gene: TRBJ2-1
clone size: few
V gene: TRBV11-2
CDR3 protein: CASSFLEEQFF
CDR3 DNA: TGTGCCAGCAGCTTTTTGGAGGAGCAGTTCTTC

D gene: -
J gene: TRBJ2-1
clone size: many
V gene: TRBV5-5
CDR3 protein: CASSFAGHPPEWDNEQFF
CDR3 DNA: TGTGCCAGCAGCTTCGCGGGACATCCCCCCGAGTGGGACAATGAGCAGTTCTTC

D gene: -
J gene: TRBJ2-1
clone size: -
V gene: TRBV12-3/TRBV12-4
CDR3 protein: CASVPWGRSYNEQFF
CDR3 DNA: TGTGCCAGCGTTCCGTGGGGTCGGTCCTACAATGAGCAGTTCTTC

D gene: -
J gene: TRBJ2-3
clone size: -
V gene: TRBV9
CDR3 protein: CASSVEPGLVTDTQYF
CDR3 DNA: TGTGCCAGCAGCGTAGAACCGGGGTTAGTCACAGATACGCAGTATTTT

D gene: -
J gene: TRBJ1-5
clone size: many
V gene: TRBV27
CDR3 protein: CASSPTTESNQPQHF
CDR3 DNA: TGTGCCAGCAGTCCTACTACAGAAAGCAATCAGCCCCAGCATTTT

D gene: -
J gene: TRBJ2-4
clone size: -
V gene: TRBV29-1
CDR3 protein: CSVEEGRNIQYF
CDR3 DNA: TGCAGCGTTGAAGAGGGGCGAAACATTCAGTACTTC

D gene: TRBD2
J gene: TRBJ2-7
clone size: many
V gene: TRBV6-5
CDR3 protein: CASSYFAGASSYEQYF
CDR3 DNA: TGTGCCAGCAGTTACTTTGCGGGAGCGAGCTCCTACGAGCAGTACTTC

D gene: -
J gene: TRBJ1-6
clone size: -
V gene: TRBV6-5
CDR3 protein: CASSRPWGVNSPLHF
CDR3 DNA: TGTGCCAGCAGTCGCCCGTGGGGTGTCAATTCACCCCTCCACTTT

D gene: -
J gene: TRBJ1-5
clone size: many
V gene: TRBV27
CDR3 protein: CASSLVLGQPQHF
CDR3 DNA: TGTGCCAGCAGTTTAGTTTTGGGTCAGCCCCAGCATTTT

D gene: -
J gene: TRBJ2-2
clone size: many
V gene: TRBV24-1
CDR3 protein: CATLAKRTGELFF
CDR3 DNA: TGTGCCACCCTAGCGAAACGCACCGGGGAGCTGTTTTTT

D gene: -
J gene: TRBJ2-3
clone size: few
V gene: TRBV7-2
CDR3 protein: CASKDTDTQYF
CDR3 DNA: TGTGCCAGTAAGGACACAGATACGCAGTATTTT

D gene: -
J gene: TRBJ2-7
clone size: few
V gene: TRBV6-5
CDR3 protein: CASSYLGEVYF
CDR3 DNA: TGTGCCAGCAGTTACCTGGGGGAGGTGTACTTC

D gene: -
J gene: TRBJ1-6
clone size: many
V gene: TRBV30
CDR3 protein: CAWRGSAYNSPLHF
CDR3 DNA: TGTGCCTGGAGGGGGAGCGCCTATAATTCACCCCTCCACTTT

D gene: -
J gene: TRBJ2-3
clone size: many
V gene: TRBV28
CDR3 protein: CASSPIGGADTQYF
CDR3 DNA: TGTGCCAGCAGTCCCATTGGAGGGGCAGATACGCAGTATTTT

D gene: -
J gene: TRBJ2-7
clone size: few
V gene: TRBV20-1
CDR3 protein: CSASLPGTYEQYF
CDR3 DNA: TGCAGTGCTAGTCTTCCAGGGACCTACGAGCAGTACTTC

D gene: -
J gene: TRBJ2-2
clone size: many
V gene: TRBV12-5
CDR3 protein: CASGLTTGELFF
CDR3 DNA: TGTGCTAGTGGTTTGACCACCGGGGAGCTGTTTTTT

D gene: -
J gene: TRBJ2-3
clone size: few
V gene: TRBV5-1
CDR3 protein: CASSEGTTDTQYF
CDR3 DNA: TGCGCCAGCAGCGAGGGGACCACAGATACGCAGTATTTT

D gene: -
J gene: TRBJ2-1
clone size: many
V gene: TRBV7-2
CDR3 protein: CASFLHPLYNEQFF
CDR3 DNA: TGTGCCAGCTTTTTACATCCCCTCTACAATGAGCAGTTCTTC

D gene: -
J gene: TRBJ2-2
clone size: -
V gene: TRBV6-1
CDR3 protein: CASRPDRGELFF
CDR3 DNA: TGTGCCAGCAGGCCCGACAGGGGGGAGCTGTTTTTT

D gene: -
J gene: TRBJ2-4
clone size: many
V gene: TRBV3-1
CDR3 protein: CASSRGDIQYF
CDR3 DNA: TGTGCCAGCAGCCGAGGGGACATTCAGTACTTC

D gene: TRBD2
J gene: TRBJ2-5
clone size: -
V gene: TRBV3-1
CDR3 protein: CASSLGLAVVGTQYF
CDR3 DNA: TGTGCCAGCAGCCTTGGACTAGCCGTCGTGGGGACCCAGTACTTC

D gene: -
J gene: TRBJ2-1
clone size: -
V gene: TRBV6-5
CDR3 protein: CASSRLGEGANEQFF
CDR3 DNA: TGTGCCAGCAGTCGACTCGGGGAGGGGGCCAATGAGCAGTTCTTC

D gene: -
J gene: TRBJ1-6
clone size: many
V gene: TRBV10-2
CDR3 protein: CASSESGGRYNSPLHF
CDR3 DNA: TGCGCCAGCAGTGAGTCTGGAGGGAGGTATAATTCACCCCTCCACTTT

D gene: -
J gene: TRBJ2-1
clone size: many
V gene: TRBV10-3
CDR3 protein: CAIKPDRARGNEQFF
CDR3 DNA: TGTGCCATCAAACCGGACAGAGCAAGGGGGAATGAGCAGTTCTTC

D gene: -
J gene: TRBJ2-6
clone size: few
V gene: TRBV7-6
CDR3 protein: CASSPDRRLSGANVLTF
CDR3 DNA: TGTGCCAGCAGCCCCGACAGGCGTCTCTCTGGGGCCAACGTCCTGACTTTC

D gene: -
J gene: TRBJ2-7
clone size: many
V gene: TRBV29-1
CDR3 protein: CSVEDPVSYEQYF
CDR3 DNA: TGCAGCGTTGAAGACCCCGTGTCCTACGAGCAGTACTTC

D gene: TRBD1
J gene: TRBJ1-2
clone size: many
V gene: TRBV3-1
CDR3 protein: CASSPLDRAYGYTF
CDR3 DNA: TGTGCCAGCAGCCCGCTGGACAGGGCGTATGGCTACACCTTC

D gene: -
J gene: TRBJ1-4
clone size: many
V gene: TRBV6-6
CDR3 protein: CASRPAYDTPGREKLFF
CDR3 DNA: TGTGCCAGCAGACCGGCGTATGATACTCCGGGGAGGGAAAAACTGTTTTTT

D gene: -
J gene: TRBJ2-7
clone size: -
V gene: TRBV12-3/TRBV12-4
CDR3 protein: CASAFAVIGGLPIEQYF
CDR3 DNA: TGTGCCAGCGCATTCGCCGTGATAGGGGGTCTCCCTATTGAGCAGTACTTC

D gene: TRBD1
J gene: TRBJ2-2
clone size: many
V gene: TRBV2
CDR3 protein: CASRGTGATGELFF
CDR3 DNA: TGTGCCAGCAGGGGGACAGGGGCCACCGGGGAGCTGTTTTTT

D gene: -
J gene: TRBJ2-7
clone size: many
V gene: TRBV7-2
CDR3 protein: CASSSSTGLPSEQYF
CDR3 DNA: TGTGCCAGCAGCTCCTCAACAGGGTTACCCAGCGAGCAGTACTTC

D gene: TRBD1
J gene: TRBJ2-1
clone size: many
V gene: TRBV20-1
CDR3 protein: CSADRQGNNEQFF
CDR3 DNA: TGCAGTGCTGACCGACAGGGGAACAATGAGCAGTTCTTC

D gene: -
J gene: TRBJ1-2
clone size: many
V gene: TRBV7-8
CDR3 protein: CASSLARAASGYTF
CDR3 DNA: TGTGCCAGCAGCTTAGCGCGGGCAGCCTCTGGCTACACCTTC

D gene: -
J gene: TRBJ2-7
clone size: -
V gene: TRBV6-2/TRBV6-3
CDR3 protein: CASSEQGVSYEQYF
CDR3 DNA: TGTGCCAGCAGTGAACAGGGAGTCTCCTACGAGCAGTACTTC

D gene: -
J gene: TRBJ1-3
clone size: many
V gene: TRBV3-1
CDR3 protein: CASSPWAGAGNTIYF
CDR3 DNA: TGTGCCAGCAGCCCTTGGGCAGGGGCTGGAAACACCATATATTTT

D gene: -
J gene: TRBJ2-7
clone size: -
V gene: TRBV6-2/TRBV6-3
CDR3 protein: CASTGPGEQYF
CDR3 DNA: TGTGCCAGCACTGGGCCGGGGGAGCAGTACTTC

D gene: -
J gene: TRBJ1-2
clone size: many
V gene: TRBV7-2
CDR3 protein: CASSLAGGYGYTF
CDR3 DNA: TGTGCCAGCAGCTTAGCAGGGGGCTATGGCTACACCTTC

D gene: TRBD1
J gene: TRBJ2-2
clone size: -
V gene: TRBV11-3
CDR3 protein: CASSRQGANTGELFF
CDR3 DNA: TGTGCCAGCAGCCGACAGGGGGCGAACACCGGGGAGCTGTTTTTT

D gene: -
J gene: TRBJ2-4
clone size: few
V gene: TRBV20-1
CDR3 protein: CSARRQLAKNIQYF
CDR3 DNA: TGCAGTGCTAGGCGTCAGCTAGCCAAAAACATTCAGTACTTC

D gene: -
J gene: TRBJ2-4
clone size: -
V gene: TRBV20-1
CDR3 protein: CSAGGRGGLAKNIKYF
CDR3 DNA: TGCAGTGCGGGTGGTAGGGGCGGGCTAGCCAAAAACATTAAGTACTTC